These 22 T cell receptor beta chains share one sample of origin, sequenced in a study of T cell responses to AZD1222 COVID-19 vaccine (dated by TCRdb to about 2021). To prepare the library, the immunoSEQ multiplex PCR assay was applied. Drawn from immuneACCESS, this table holds only the in-frame rearrangements with V and J called that TCRdb kept. Clones are partly lost; checked studies trace under half to an unresolved V gene and leave the rest unexplained. In all, the sample holds fewer than 150,000 clones, and about 90% of those were seen once. Of the sample, 11% to 15% falls within the top ten clones. The time point label for this specimen denotes: baseline before first vaccination. Here the sequenced sample was peripheral blood, taken on day 0 of AZD1222 vaccination. The receptors here all came from an adult in good health.

This clone occurred a few times. V usage is TRBV4-3 and J usage is TRBJ2-2; D uncertain. CDR3 size: 17 residues. Per the germline V gene, CDR1 is LGHNA and CDR2 is YSLEER. V was clipped by 0 bases and J by 4 bases, with 15 bases between them. The CDR3 nucleotides are TGCGCCAGCAGCCAAGAAACCAGGACCGAGGTCACCGGGGAGCTGTTTTTT. Translating it yields CASSQETRTEVTGELFF.

This chain joins TRBV23-1 and TRBJ1-1; D call uncertain. TRBV23-1 is filed as an ORF, its function uncertain. Deletions cut 0 bases from V and 0 bases from J, with 8 bases between. This CDR3 has 15 residues. CDR3 loop: CASSQSPAMNTEAFF. The CDR3 nucleotides are TGCGCCAGCAGTCAATCGCCGGCCATGAACACTGAAGCTTTCTTT.

The rearrangement joins TRBV19 to TRBJ1-5; TRBD1 matches at 7 bases. Looked up from germline, CDR1 is LNHDA and CDR2 is SQIVND (reference sequence). This CDR3 has 15 amino acids. J was trimmed by 7 bases and V by 4 bases; bases with no gene match: 10. In DNA form, the CDR3 reads TGTGCCAGTAGTACCTACAGGGGCGCTGGGCAGCCCCAGCATTTT. Translated, it gives CASSTYRGAGQPQHF.

This sequence joins TRBV7-9 and TRBJ1-5; a possible D gene is TRBD1 (5 bases). The V end lost 5 bases, the J end lost 3 bases, and 14 bases lay between the germline ends. Germline V gives CDR1 SEHNR, CDR2 FQNEAQ (reference sequence). This CDR3 has 15 amino acids. The CDR3 reads CASSPPGPVNQPQHF. CDR3 DNA: TGTGCCAGCAGCCCCCCGGGACCGGTCAATCAGCCCCAGCATTTT.

The genes are TRBV18 and TRBJ1-6; D gene uncertain. The germline V gene has CDR1 KGHSH and CDR2 LQKENI. V was pared by 3 bases and J by 8 bases, with 11 bases between. The CDR3 consists of 14 residues. CDR3 sequence (DNA): TGTGCCAGCTCACCCCGGGCGGAAGATTCACCCCTCCACTTT. Amino acids: CASSPRAEDSPLHF. The full variable domain, in which reference TRBV18 and TRBJ1-6 provide the parts outside the CDR3, is NAGVMQNPRHLVRRRGQEARLRCSPMKGHSHVYWYRQLPEEGLKFMVYLQKENIIDESGMPKERFSAEFPKEGPSILRIQQVVRGDSAAYFCASSPRAEDSPLHFGNGTRLTVT.

The chain uses TRBV7-8 and TRBJ1-5, with 7 bases aligning to TRBD1. In germline, CDR1 is SGHVS, CDR2 FQNEAQ. The length of the CDR3 is 15 residues. V lost 1 base to trimming and J lost 0 bases; unmatched junction nucleotides: 0. The CDR3 reads CASSLGDSSNQPQHF. CDR3 DNA sequence: TGTGCCAGCAGCTTAGGGGACAGTAGCAATCAGCCCCAGCATTTT.

V and J are TRBV6-6 and TRBJ1-5; maybe TRBD1 (5 bases). Trimming took 5 bases from V and 9 from J, leaving 23 bases between them. The CDR3 runs to 16 residues. CDR1 and CDR2 from the germline V gene are MNHNY and SVGAGI (reference sequence). CDR3 DNA sequence: TGTGCCAGCAGTCCACAGGTGGTGCGGGGCCCGGGGCCCCAGCATTTT. This gives the protein CASSPQVVRGPGPQHF.

This chain joins TRBV7-9 and TRBJ1-1; TRBD1 might be the D (5 bases). Germline CDR1 and CDR2: SEHNR and FQNEAQ (reference sequence). The CDR3 extends over 16 amino acids. V was clipped by 0 bases and J by 6 bases, with 17 bases between them. The CDR3 bases are TGTGCCAGCAGCTTAGCGATCAGGGTTACCGACCCTGAAGCTTTCTTT. It specifies CASSLAIRVTDPEAFF.

The gene calls are TRBV11-2 and TRBJ1-1; D gene ambiguous. The CDR3 length is 13 residues. V lost 1 base and J lost 7, with 10 bases in between. Looked up from germline, CDR1 is SGHAT and CDR2 is FQNNGV. The DNA of the CDR3 is TGTGCCAGCAGCTTAGCTGGGCAAATTGAAGCTTTCTTT. It yields the protein CASSLAGQIEAFF.

This clone was seen repeatedly, ten times or more. The chain is built from TRBV28 and TRBJ1-5; 8 positions agree with TRBD1. Germline loops: CDR1 MDHEN, CDR2 SYDVKM. This CDR3 is built from 15 residues. J was trimmed by 6 bases and V by 2 bases; bases with no gene match: 6. CDR3 residues: CASSLPGTGVQPQHF. The CDR3 bases are TGTGCCAGCAGTTTACCCGGGACAGGTGTTCAGCCCCAGCATTTT.

This sequence joins TRBV4-1 and TRBJ1-5; D is unresolved. The CDR3 runs 16 residues. Germline CDR1 is MGHRA and CDR2 is YSYEKL. V shed 0 bases and J shed 6 bases, with 15 bases lying between them. In nucleotides, the CDR3 is TGCGCCAGCAGCCAAGATCTAACGGGCCGAAGTCAGCCCCAGCATTTT. It codes for CASSQDLTGRSQPQHF.

In DNA, the CDR3 is TGTGCCAGCAGCTTAGCAGGCTTTAATAATTCACCCCTCCACTTT. It yields the protein CASSLAGFNNSPLHF. V is TRBV7-9 and J is TRBJ1-6; D gene uncertain. Trimming cost V 0 bases and J 5 bases, with 8 bases left between them. This CDR3 spans 15 amino acids. Germline values: CDR1 SEHNR, CDR2 FQNEAQ (reference sequence).

The rearrangement joins TRBV4-1 to TRBJ2-5, with 10 bases lining up with TRBD2. CDR1 is MGHRA and CDR2 is YSYEKL in the germline V gene. J gave up 1 base and V 1 base, and 9 bases lay outside the gene matches. CDR3 length: 18 amino acids. The DNA of the CDR3 is TGCGCCAGCAGCCAAGGAACCGGGACTAGCGCGATCCAAGAGACCCAGTACTTC. Protein: CASSQGTGTSAIQETQYF.

This clone was found once. The chain has TRBV4-1 and TRBJ1-4; D uncertain. The CDR3 is 15 amino acids. The germline gives CDR1 MGHRA, CDR2 YSYEKL. Trimming removed 0 bases from V and 0 bases from J, with 5 bases in between. The CDR3 protein is CASSQEEATNEKLFF. The CDR3, as DNA: TGCGCCAGCAGCCAAGAAGAAGCAACTAATGAAAAACTGTTTTTT.

This chain uses TRBV15 with TRBJ2-1, with D possibly matching TRBD2 (6 bases). Trimming removed 0 bases from V and 10 bases from J, with 16 bases in between. This CDR3 spans 15 amino acids. Germline lookup yields CDR1 LNHNV and CDR2 YYDKDF (reference sequence). Here the CDR3 DNA reads TGTGCCACCAGCAGAGATCACACACGGGGGACCGAGCAGTTCTTC. Its protein product is CATSRDHTRGTEQFF.

The chain couples TRBV5-1 to TRBJ1-1, with D perhaps matching TRBD1 (5 bases). CDR1 SGHRS and CDR2 YFSETQ come from the germline V gene. The germline V and J ends were trimmed by 4 bases and 11 bases, with 18 bases remaining between them. This CDR3 has 13 residues. The CDR3 DNA sequence: TGCGCCAGCAGCGGGGCGGGGTCGGGGGATGCTTTCTTT. It codes for CASSGAGSGDAFF.

V is TRBV7-9 and J is TRBJ2-3; D might be TRBD2 (6 bases). The CDR3 contains 17 residues. CDR1 SEHNR and CDR2 FQNEAQ come from the germline V gene (reference sequence). The V end was cut by 5 bases, the J end by 4 bases, with 22 bases between. The CDR3 nucleotides read TGTGCCAGCAGCGCCCGCGGGGTCCTCCTGGGGGCAGATACGCAGTATTTT. It is translated as CASSARGVLLGADTQYF.

The chain uses TRBV6-1 and TRBJ1-2; 7 nucleotides align to TRBD1. This CDR3 spans 13 amino acids. CDR1 MNHNS and CDR2 SASEGT come from the germline V gene. Losses at the gene ends were 1 base for V and 8 bases for J; bases not matched to a gene: 4. This CDR3 reads CASSEGTGDGYTF. The CDR3 nucleotides read TGTGCCAGCAGTGAAGGGACAGGTGACGGCTACACCTTC.

V and J are TRBV2 and TRBJ1-1; D may be TRBD1 (5 bases). The CDR3 runs 14 residues. CDR1 and CDR2 (germline): SNHLY, FYNNEI. V was clipped by 6 bases and J by 6 bases, with 17 bases between them. CDR3 coding DNA: TGTGCCAGCAGAGAGACAGCTGGTTGGGCTGAAGCTTTCTTT. Its translation is CASRETAGWAEAFF.

The gene calls are TRBV15 and TRBJ2-6, with D hard to call. This CDR3 region has 18 residues. Trimming stripped 0 bases from V and 0 bases from J, with 12 bases between. CDR1 and CDR2 (germline): LNHNV, YYDKDF (reference sequence). The CDR3 region has the DNA TGTGCCACCAGCAGAGATAGGGCCACCCTCTCTGGGGCCAACGTCCTGACTTTC. Translation gives CATSRDRATLSGANVLTF.

CDR3 coding DNA: TGTGCCAGCAGCGGGGGCCCTCTCTACGAGCAGTACTTC. Its protein product is CASSGGPLYEQYF. The chain recombines TRBV11-3 with TRBJ2-7; TRBD1 is a possible D gene (6 bases). CDR3 length equals 13 residues. Germline V gene sequence: CDR1 SGHNT, CDR2 YENEEA. Trimming removed 5 bases from V and 3 bases from J, with 11 bases in between.

The rearrangement uses TRBV28 and TRBJ2-2; 9 nucleotides align to TRBD1. Germline CDR1 reads MDHEN; CDR2 reads SYDVKM. V shed 1 base, J shed 1 base, and the junction held 1 base outside the gene matches. The CDR3 has 16 residues. The CDR3 here is CASSLLGQGNTGELFF. The DNA for the CDR3 is TGTGCCAGCAGTTTATTGGGACAGGGGAACACCGGGGAGCTGTTTTTT. The full variable domain, with the rest looked up from reference TRBV28 and TRBJ2-2, is DVKVTQSSRYLVKRTGEKVFLECVQDMDHENMFWYRQDPGLGLRLIYFSYDVKMKEKGDIPEGYSVSREKKERFSLILESASTNQTSMYLCASSLLGQGNTGELFFGEGSRLTVL.